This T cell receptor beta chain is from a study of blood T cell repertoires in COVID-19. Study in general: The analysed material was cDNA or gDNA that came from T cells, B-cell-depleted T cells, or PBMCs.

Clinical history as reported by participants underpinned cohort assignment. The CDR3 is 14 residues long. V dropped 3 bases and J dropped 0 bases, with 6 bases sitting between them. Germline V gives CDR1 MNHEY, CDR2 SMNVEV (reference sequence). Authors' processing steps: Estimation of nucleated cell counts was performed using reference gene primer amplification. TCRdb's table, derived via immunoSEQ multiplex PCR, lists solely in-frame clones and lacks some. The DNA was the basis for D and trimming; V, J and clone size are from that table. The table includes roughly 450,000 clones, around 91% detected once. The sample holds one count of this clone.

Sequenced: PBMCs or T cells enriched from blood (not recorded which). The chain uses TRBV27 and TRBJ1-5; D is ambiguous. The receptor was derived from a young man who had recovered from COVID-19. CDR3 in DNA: TGTGCCAGCAGTTTGCACAATAGCAATCAGCCCCAGCATTTT. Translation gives CASSLHNSNQPQHF.